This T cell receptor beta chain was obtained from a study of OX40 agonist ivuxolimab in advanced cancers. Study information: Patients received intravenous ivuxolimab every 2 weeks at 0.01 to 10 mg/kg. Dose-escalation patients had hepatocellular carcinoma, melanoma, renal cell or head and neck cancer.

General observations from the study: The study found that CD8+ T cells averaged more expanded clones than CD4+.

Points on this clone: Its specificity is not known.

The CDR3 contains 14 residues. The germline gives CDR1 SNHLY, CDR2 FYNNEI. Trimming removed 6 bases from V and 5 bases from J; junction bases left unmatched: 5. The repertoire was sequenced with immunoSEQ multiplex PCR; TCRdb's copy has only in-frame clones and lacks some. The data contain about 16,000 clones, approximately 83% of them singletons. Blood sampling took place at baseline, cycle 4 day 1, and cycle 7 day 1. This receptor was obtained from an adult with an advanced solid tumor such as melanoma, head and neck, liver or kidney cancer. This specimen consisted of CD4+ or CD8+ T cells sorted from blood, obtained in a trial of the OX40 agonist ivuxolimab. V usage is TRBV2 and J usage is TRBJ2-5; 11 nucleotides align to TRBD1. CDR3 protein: CASRRTGGVETQYF. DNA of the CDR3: TGTGCCAGCAGGAGGACAGGGGGCGTCGAGACCCAGTACTTC.